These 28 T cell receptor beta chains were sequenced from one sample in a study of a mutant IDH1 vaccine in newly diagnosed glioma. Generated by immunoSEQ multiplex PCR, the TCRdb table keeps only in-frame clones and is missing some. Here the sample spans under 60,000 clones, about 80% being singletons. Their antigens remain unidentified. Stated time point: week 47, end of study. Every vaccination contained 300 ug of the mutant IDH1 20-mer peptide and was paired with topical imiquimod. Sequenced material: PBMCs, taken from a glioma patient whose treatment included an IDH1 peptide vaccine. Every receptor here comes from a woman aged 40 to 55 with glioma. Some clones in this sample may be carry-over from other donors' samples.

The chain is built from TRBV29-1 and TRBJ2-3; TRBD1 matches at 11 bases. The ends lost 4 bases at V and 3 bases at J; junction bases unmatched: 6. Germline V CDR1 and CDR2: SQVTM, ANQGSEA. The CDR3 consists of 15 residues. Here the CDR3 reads CSVVGRDRGTDTQYF. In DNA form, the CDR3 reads TGCAGCGTTGTGGGGCGGGACAGGGGGACAGATACGCAGTATTTT.

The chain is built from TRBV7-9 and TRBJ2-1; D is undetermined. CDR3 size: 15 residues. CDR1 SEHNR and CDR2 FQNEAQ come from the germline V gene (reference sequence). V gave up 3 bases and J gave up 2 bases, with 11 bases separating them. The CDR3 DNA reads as TGTGCCAGCAGCTTGGGTCAGACCCCCTACAATGAGCAGTTCTTC. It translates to CASSLGQTPYNEQFF.

The CDR3 bases are TGCGCCAGCAGCCGGGACGGTGCTAACTATGGCTACACCTTC. It yields the protein CASSRDGANYGYTF. V usage is TRBV5-1 and J usage is TRBJ1-2, with a weak D call TRBD1 (5 bases). V was clipped by 4 bases and J by 0 bases, with 10 bases between them. This CDR3 comprises 14 residues. Germline CDR1 SGHRS, CDR2 YFSETQ.

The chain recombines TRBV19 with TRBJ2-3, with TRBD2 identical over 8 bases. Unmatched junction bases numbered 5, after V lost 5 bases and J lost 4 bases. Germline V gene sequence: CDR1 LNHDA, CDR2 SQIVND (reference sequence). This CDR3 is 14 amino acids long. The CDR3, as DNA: TGTGCCAGTAGTTCAGGACTAGCTCCAGATACGCAGTATTTT. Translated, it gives CASSSGLAPDTQYF. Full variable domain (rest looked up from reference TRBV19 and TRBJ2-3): DGGITQSPKYLFRKEGQNVTLSCEQNLNHDAMYWYRQDPGQGLRLIYYSQIVNDFQKGDIAEGYSVSREKKESFPLTVTSAQKNPTAFYLCASSSGLAPDTQYFGPGTRLTVL.

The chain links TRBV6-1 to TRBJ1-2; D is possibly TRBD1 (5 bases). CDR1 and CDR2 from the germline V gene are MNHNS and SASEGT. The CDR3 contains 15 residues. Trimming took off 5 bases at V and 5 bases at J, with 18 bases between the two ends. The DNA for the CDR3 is TGTGCCAGCAGTCTCCAGCTGGGGGGAGGGTATGGCTACACCTTC. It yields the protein CASSLQLGGGYGYTF.

As DNA, the CDR3 is TGTGCCAGCAGCTTGTTAGCCGAGGAGGATACGCAGTATTTT. This codes for CASSLLAEEDTQYF. The V call is TRBV7-2, the J call TRBJ2-3; D ambiguous. Trimming left V 3 bases short and J 6 bases short, with 13 bases between. CDR3 length: 14 residues. The germline CDR1 and CDR2 sequences are SGHTA and FQGNSA.

The CDR3 sequence: CASSQHPGQGTTGANVLTF. CDR3 bases: TGCGCCAGCAGCCAACATCCGGGACAGGGGACCACTGGGGCCAACGTCCTGACTTTC. The chain combines TRBV4-3 with TRBJ2-6, with 10 bases that match TRBD1. Germline V gene sequence: CDR1 LGHNA, CDR2 YSLEER. CDR3 size: 19 residues. Germline trimming cut 2 bases from V and 2 bases from J; bases unmatched to any gene: 9.

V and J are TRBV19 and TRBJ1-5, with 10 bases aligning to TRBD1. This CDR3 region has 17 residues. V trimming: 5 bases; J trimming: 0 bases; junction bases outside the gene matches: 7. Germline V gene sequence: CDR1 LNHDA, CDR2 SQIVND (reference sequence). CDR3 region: CASSARDRGDSNQPQHF. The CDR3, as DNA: TGTGCCAGTAGTGCCCGGGACAGGGGCGATAGCAATCAGCCCCAGCATTTT.

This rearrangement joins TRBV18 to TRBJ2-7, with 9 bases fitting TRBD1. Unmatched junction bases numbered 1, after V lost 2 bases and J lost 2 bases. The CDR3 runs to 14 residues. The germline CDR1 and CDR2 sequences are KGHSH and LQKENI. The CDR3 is CASSPTGGTYEQYF. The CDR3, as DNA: TGTGCCAGCTCACCAACAGGGGGCACCTACGAGCAGTACTTC.

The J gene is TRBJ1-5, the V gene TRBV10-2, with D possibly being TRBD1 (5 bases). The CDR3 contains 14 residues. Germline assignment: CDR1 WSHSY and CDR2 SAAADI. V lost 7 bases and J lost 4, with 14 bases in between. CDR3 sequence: CASTREKGNQPQHF. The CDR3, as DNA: TGCGCCAGCACCCGGGAAAAGGGGAATCAGCCCCAGCATTTT.

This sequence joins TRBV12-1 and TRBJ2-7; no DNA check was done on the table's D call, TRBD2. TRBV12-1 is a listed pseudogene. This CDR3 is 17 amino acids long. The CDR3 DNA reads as TGTGCCAGCAGATTTCGCTCGGATGGAGGGCTCTCCTACGAGCAGTACTTC. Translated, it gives CASRFRSDGGLSYEQYF.

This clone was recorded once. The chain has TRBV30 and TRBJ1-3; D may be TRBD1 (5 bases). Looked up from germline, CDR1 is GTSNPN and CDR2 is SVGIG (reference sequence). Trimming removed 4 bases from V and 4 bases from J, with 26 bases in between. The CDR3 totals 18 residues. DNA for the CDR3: TGTGCCTGGAATGGGAGGGAAACAGGTCTACTCTGGGGAAACACCATATATTTT. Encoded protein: CAWNGRETGLLWGNTIYF.

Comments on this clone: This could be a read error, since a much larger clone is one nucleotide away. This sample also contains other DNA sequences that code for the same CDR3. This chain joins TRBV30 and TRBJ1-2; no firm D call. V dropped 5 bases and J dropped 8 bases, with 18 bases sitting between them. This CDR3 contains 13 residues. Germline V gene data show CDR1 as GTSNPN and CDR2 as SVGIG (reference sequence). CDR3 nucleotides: TGTGCCTGGTGGACTCGGGAGGGCTACGGCTACACCTTC. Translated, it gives CAWWTREGYGYTF.

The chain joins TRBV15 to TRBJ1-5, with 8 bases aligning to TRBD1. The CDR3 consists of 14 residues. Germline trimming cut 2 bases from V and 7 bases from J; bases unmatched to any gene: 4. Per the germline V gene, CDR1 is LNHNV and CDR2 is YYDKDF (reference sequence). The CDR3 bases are TGTGCCACCAGCAGACGACAGGGGAGCCAGCCCCAGCATTTT. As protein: CATSRRQGSQPQHF.

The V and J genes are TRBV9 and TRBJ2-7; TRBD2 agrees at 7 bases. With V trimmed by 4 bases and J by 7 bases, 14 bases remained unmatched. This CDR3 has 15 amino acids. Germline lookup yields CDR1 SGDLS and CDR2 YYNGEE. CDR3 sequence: CASSPLKGGTGEQYF. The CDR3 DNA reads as TGTGCCAGCAGCCCTCTCAAGGGAGGGACGGGGGAGCAGTACTTC.

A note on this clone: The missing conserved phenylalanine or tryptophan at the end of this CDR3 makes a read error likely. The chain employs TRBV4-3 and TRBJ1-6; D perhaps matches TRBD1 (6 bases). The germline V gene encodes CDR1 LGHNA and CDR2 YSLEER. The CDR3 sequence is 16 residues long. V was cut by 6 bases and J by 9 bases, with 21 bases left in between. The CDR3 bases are TGCGCCAGCAGACGGAACAGGGTGGCTTTTGGTTCACCCCTCCACTCT. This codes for CASRRNRVAFGSPLHS.

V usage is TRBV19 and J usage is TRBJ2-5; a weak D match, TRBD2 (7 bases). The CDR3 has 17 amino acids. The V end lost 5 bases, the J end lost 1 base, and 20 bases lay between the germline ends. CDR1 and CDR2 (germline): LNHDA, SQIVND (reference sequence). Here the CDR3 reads CASSPPRGGTIQETQYF. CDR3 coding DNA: TGTGCCAGTAGTCCACCCAGGGGCGGGACTATCCAAGAGACCCAGTACTTC.

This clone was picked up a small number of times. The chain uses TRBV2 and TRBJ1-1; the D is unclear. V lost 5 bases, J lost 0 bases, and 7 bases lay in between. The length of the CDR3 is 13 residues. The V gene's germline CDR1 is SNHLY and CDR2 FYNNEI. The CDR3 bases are TGTGCCAGCAGTCAGACTCTGAACACTGAAGCTTTCTTT. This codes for CASSQTLNTEAFF.

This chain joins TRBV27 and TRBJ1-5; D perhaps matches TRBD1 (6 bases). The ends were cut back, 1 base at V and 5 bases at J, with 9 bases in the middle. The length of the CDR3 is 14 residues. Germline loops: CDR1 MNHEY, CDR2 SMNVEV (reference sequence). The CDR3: CASSLLQGYQPQHF. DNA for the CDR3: TGTGCCAGCAGTTTATTACAGGGTTATCAGCCCCAGCATTTT.

The CDR3 DNA is TGCGCCAGCAGCTACAGGGCGAACCGAAAGACCTATGGCTACACCTTC. Encoded protein: CASSYRANRKTYGYTF. The V gene is TRBV4-1, the J gene TRBJ1-2; perhaps TRBD1 as D (6 bases). V shed 5 bases and J shed 4 bases, with 20 bases lying between them. CDR1 and CDR2 (germline): MGHRA, YSYEKL. The CDR3 is 16 amino acids.

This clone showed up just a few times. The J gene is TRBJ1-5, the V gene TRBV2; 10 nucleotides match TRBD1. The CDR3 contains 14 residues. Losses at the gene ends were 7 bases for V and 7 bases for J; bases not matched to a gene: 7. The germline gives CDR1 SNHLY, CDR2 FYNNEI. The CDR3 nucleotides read TGTGCCAGCATATGGGACAGGGGAAGACAGCCCCAGCATTTT. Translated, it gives CASIWDRGRQPQHF.

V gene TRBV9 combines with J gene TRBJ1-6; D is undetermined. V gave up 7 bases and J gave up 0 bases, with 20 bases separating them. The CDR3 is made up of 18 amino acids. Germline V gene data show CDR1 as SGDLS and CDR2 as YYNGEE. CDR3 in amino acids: CASLSNMGNSSYNSPLHF. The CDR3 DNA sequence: TGTGCCAGCCTCTCTAATATGGGGAATAGCTCCTATAATTCACCCCTCCACTTT.

The CDR3 reads CASSYGNRGSNTEAFF. CDR3 sequence (DNA): TGTGCCAGCAGTTACGGCAACAGGGGCTCGAACACTGAAGCTTTCTTT. The rearrangement uses TRBV6-5 and TRBJ1-1; TRBD1 matches 7 bases. Germline CDR1 and CDR2: MNHEY and SVGAGI. The CDR3 totals 16 residues. V gave up 2 bases and J gave up 1 base; unmatched junction bases: 7.

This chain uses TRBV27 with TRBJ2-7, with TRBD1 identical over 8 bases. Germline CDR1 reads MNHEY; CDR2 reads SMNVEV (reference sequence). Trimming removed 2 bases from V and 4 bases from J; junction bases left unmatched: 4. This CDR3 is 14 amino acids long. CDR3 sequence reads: CASSLGQGHYEQYF. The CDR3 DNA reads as TGTGCCAGCAGTTTAGGACAGGGCCATTACGAGCAGTACTTC.

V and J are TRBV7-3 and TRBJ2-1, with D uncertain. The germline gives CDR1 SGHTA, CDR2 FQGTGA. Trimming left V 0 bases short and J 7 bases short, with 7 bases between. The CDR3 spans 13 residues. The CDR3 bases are TGTGCCAGCAGCTTAACCCCCGGTAATGAGCAGTTCTTC. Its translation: CASSLTPGNEQFF.

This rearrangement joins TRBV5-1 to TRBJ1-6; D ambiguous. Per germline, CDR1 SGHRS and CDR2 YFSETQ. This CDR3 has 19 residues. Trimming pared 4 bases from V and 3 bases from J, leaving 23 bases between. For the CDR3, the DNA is TGCGCCAGCAGCCGGAGCCCCCCGACAAGCGCTAACTATAATTCACCCCTCCACTTT. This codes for CASSRSPPTSANYNSPLHF.

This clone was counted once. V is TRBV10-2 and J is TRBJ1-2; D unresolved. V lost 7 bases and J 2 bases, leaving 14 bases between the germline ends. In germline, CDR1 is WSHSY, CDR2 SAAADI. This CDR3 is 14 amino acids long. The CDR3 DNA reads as TGCGCCAGCACGATTTCCCTTACAAACTATGGCTACACCTTC. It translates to CASTISLTNYGYTF.

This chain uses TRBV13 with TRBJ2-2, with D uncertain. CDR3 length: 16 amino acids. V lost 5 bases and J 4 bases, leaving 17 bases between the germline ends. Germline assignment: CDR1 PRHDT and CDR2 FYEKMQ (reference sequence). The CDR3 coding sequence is TGTGCCAGCAGCCCTTGGTCTTCTCCGGGCACCGGGGAGCTGTTTTTT. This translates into CASSPWSSPGTGELFF.